The rows below give T cell receptor beta chains drawn from one sample of a study of Ad26.COV2.S vaccination and SARS-CoV-2 variants. The protocol was immunoSEQ multiplex PCR, while the TCRdb copy is restricted to in-frame clones and leaves out a portion. The sample lists 500,000 or so clones; 85% to 90% were seen once. This specimen consisted of peripheral blood, obtained in a trial of Ad26.COV2.S vaccine versus placebo. The receptors shown here come from a person aged 18-60 years who received the Ad26.COV2.S COVID-19 vaccine or a placebo. Each CDR3 is given with its conserved first and last residue. A D gene is named only where the DNA matches it firmly. Size tells how often a clone was seen (once, few, many) or the class of an expanded clone, and some rows leave it out.

.,.,TRBV7-2,18,TRBJ2-3,TGTGCCAGCAACCCAACTATCACGGGGGTCGGACATTCTAGTACGCAGTATTTT,CASNPTITGVGHSSTQYF
.,TRBD1,TRBV7-9,16,TRBJ2-5,TGTGCCAGCAGCCCCCGCCGTACAGGGGGCGGTGAGACCCAGTACTTC,CASSPRRTGGGETQYF
.,.,TRBV18,13,TRBJ1-1,TGTGCCAGCTCAGACGAAGGGGCTAGTGAAGCTTTCTTT,CASSDEGASEAFF
.,TRBD2,TRBV6-5,12,TRBJ2-5,TGCGCCAGCAGACCGGGGGGAGAGACCCAGTACTTC,CASRPGGETQYF
.,TRBD1,TRBV18,16,TRBJ1-5,TGTGCCAGCTCACGGCCAAATCAGGGGGGAAGTCAGCCCCAGCATTTT,CASSRPNQGGSQPQHF
.,.,TRBV6-5,14,TRBJ1-1,TGTGCCAGCAGTCGTTGGGGGGGGAACACTGAAGCTTTCTTT,CASSRWGGNTEAFF
.,.,TRBV24-1,14,TRBJ1-5,TGTGCCACCAGTCTTCCGGGGGTATATCAGCCCCAGCATTTT,CATSLPGVYQPQHF
.,.,TRBV7-2,16,TRBJ1-5,TGTGCCAGCAGCAACTACTACAGGGACGGCAATCAGCCCCAGCATTTT,CASSNYYRDGNQPQHF
.,.,TRBV11-2,14,TRBJ1-1,TGTGCCAGCAGCTTAGATTTAGGGTCCCCTGAAGCTTTCTTT,CASSLDLGSPEAFF
.,.,TRBV12-3/TRBV12-4,13,TRBJ1-2,TGTGCCAGCAGTTTGTCCCCCGGGGGCGGCTACACCTTC,CASSLSPGGGYTF
once,.,TRBV18,13,TRBJ1-1,TGTGCCAGCTCACCGAAGTGGGCGACTGAAGCTTTCTTT,CASSPKWATEAFF
.,TRBD2,TRBV5-1,13,TRBJ2-1,TGCGCCAGCAGCTTGAGCGGGGGCCATGAGCAGTTCTTC,CASSLSGGHEQFF